The source of this T cell receptor beta chain is a study of identical twins. This clonotype was seen many times. The CDR3 spans 16 residues. V trimming: 4 bases; J trimming: 9 bases; junction bases outside the gene matches: 13. Germline loops: CDR1 SGHRS, CDR2 YFSETQ. One entry per CDR3 protein results from TCRdb running MiXCR on the 5' RACE reads. The sample holds 400,000 to 500,000 distinct CDR3 sequences; about 18% are singletons and the top ten take around 10%. The J gene is TRBJ2-4, the V gene TRBV5-1; TRBD1 agrees at 10 bases. Sequencing used naive T cells sorted from blood. The sequence was obtained from a man in his fifties in good health. This CDR3 is CASSPNSGTGDSIQYF. CDR3 bases: TGCGCCAGCAGCCCCAACTCCGGGACAGGGGATAGCATTCAGTACTTC.